The 9 T cell receptor beta chains in this list originate from one sample, sequenced in a study of immune reconstitution after stem cell transplant in scleroderma. TCRdb passed the RT-PCR reads through MiXCR, listing each CDR3 protein once. Among under 2,500 distinct CDR3 sequences, 6.4% were seen once, and the ten largest hold 20% to 25%. The specimen was obtained before or after autologous hematopoietic stem cell transplantation (not recorded which). These receptors all come from a female donor with systemic sclerosis.

This clonotype has a handful of counts. The chain couples TRBV30 to TRBJ1-1; no definite D call. Germline CDR1 and CDR2: GTSNPN and SVGIG (reference sequence). The CDR3 loop spans 10 amino acids. V lost 5 bases and J lost 5, with 6 bases in between. The CDR3 DNA follows: TGTGCCTGGTCCGGGACTGAAGCTTTCTTT. Protein product: CAWSGTEAFF.

This clonotype is judged medium-sized. CDR3 in DNA: TGCGCCAGCAGTCCCCCCCAGGGAAGGAAAGATACGCAGTATTTT. Its protein is CASSPPQGRKDTQYF. V and J are TRBV5-1 and TRBJ2-3; a weak D match, TRBD1 (5 bases). V was pared by 5 bases and J by 5 bases, with 18 bases between. Germline V gene data show CDR1 as SGHRS and CDR2 as YFSETQ. CDR3 length: 15 residues.

In this sample, this clonotype turned up a few times. This chain connects TRBV7-6 to TRBJ2-3, with TRBD2 matching over 8 bases. The ends lost 5 bases at V and 5 bases at J; junction bases unmatched: 9. CDR3 length: 15 amino acids. Germline loops: CDR1 SGHVS, CDR2 FNYEAQ. CDR3 in amino acids: CASSPRGGFKDTQYF. For the CDR3, the DNA is TGTGCCAGCAGCCCCCGGGGGGGGTTTAAAGATACGCAGTATTTT.

This clonotype is deemed medium-sized. The V and J genes are TRBV6-2 or TRBV6-3 and TRBJ1-3; no clear D. Germline CDR1 reads MNHEY; CDR2 reads SVGEGT. V was pared by 2 bases and J by 8 bases, with 10 bases between. The CDR3 has 13 amino acids. CDR3 residues: CASSYRTHDTIYF. Here the CDR3 DNA reads TGTGCCAGCAGTTACCGGACTCATGACACCATATATTTT.

This clonotype is categorized as medium-sized (0.01 to 0.1%). The chain joins TRBV7-2 to TRBJ2-3, with 10 bases fitting TRBD1. Germline V gives CDR1 SGHTA, CDR2 FQGNSA. Germline trimming cut 5 bases from V and 4 bases from J; bases unmatched to any gene: 24. CDR3 length equals 21 residues. The CDR3 sequence is CASSVRDRGYLREVAADTQYF. Written as DNA, the CDR3 is TGTGCCAGCAGCGTCCGGGACAGGGGTTATTTGCGGGAAGTGGCGGCAGATACGCAGTATTTT.

By proportion, this clonotype is medium-sized. The V gene is TRBV6-2 or TRBV6-3, the J gene TRBJ2-7; D might be TRBD1 (5 bases). The CDR3 contains 13 residues. V lost 10 bases and J lost 1, with 14 bases in between. Germline V gene sequence: CDR1 MNHEY, CDR2 SVGEGT. CDR3: CATTPPGSYEQYF. The CDR3 nucleotides are TGTGCCACCACCCCCCCAGGGTCCTACGAGCAGTACTTC.

This clonotype was seen only a few times. This rearrangement joins TRBV5-1 to TRBJ2-6; D might be TRBD1 (6 bases). The CDR3 has 14 amino acids. Trimming left V 4 bases short and J 7 bases short, with 12 bases between. Germline CDR1 reads SGHRS; CDR2 reads YFSETQ. Here the CDR3 reads CASSTSGTANVLTF. The DNA for the CDR3 is TGCGCCAGCAGCACCTCCGGGACAGCCAACGTCCTGACTTTC.

The chain links TRBV11-2 to TRBJ2-7, with D perhaps being TRBD1 or TRBD2 (5 bases each). Trimming stripped 0 bases from V and 3 bases from J, with 12 bases between. CDR1 and CDR2 from the germline V gene are SGHAT and FQNNGV. The CDR3 loop spans 15 amino acids. The CDR3 nucleotides are TGTGCCAGCAGCTTAGAGGGCAGGGACCGCTACGAGCAGTACTTC. Protein product: CASSLEGRDRYEQYF.

This clonotype is medium-sized (0.01 to 0.1%). This chain joins TRBV20-1 and TRBJ1-1; D gene unclear. The germline V and J ends were trimmed by 6 bases and 6 bases, with 8 bases remaining between them. The CDR3 spans 10 residues. Germline V gene lookup returns CDR1 DFQATT and CDR2 SNEGSKA (reference sequence). The CDR3 here is CSAWYAEAFF. The CDR3, as DNA: TGCAGTGCCTGGTATGCTGAAGCTTTCTTT.